The 30 T cell receptor beta chains below all came from one sample that was sequenced in a study of CD8+ T cells in alopecia areata. Extracted RNA was reverse transcribed into cDNA, the sequencing template. Profiling relied on immunoSEQ multiplex PCR, and the TCRdb table lists in-frame clones only, not all of them. The data contain 150,000 or so clones, about 89% of them singletons. The sequences come from CD8+ T cells sorted from blood, collected at week 0. These receptors all come from a human donor with alopecia areata.

This chain uses TRBV9 with TRBJ2-2; 7 bases match TRBD1. This CDR3 comprises 15 residues. The V gene end was trimmed by 0 bases and the J gene end by 3 bases; junction bases not matched to a gene: 2. Germline assignment: CDR1 SGDLS and CDR2 YYNGEE. For the CDR3, the DNA is TGTGCCAGCAGCGTAGGACAGGGTTACACCGGGGAGCTGTTTTTT. This sequence encodes CASSVGQGYTGELFF. The full variable domain, with the rest looked up from reference TRBV9 and TRBJ2-2, is DSGVTQTPKHLITATGQRVTLRCSPRSGDLSVYWYQQSLDQGLQFLIQYYNGEERAKGNILERFSAQQFPDLHSELNLSSLELGDSALYFCASSVGQGYTGELFFGEGSRLTVL.

This clone was picked up one time. J is TRBJ2-7 and V is TRBV5-1; 8 bases fit TRBD2. Looked up from germline, CDR1 is SGHRS and CDR2 is YFSETQ. The CDR3 runs 16 residues. V lost 0 bases to trimming and J lost 2 bases; unmatched junction nucleotides: 7. The CDR3 loop reads CASSLGSGSATYEQYF. The CDR3 coding sequence is TGCGCCAGCAGCTTGGGAAGCGGGAGTGCTACCTACGAGCAGTACTTC.

On this clone itself: Other DNA sequences in the same sample also yield this CDR3. V and J are TRBV19 and TRBJ2-7; D possibly corresponds to TRBD2 (5 bases). Germline V gene data show CDR1 as LNHDA and CDR2 as SQIVND (reference sequence). V shed 3 bases and J shed 3 bases, with 9 bases lying between them. The CDR3 sequence is 13 residues long. This chain's CDR3 is CASSISRDYEQYF. DNA of the CDR3: TGTGCCAGTAGTATTTCCCGGGACTACGAGCAGTACTTC.

The chain links TRBV6-4 to TRBJ2-1, with 7 nucleotides matching TRBD2. The CDR3 has 18 residues. The germline V gene has CDR1 MRHNA and CDR2 SNTAGT. V lost 5 bases, J lost 4 bases, and 17 bases stayed unmatched. The CDR3 DNA reads as TGTGCCAGCAGTAAAGGGACTATCGAATTGCTCTGGTACAATGAGCAGTTCTTC. The encoded protein is CASSKGTIELLWYNEQFF.

The rearrangement links TRBV29-1 to TRBJ1-2; D unresolved. Germline lookup yields CDR1 SQVTM and CDR2 ANQGSEA. V was cut by 2 bases and J by 8 bases, with 9 bases left in between. The CDR3 loop spans 11 amino acids. The CDR3 bases are TGCAGCGTTGAATTGCGGGGAGGCTACACCTTC. The encoded protein is CSVELRGGYTF.

The genes are TRBV19 and TRBJ1-2, with TRBD1 identical over 7 bases. This CDR3 has 17 residues. V dropped 10 bases and J dropped 4; count of bases not matched to a gene: 21. Germline V lookup: CDR1 LNHDA, CDR2 SQIVND (reference sequence). The CDR3 loop reads CAIRDSNTPETFYGYTF. DNA of the CDR3: TGTGCCATACGGGACAGCAACACGCCCGAGACATTCTATGGCTACACCTTC.

The count of this clone is one. V gene TRBV13 combines with J gene TRBJ2-3; TRBD2 aligns across 12 bases. Trimming cost V 5 bases and J 6 bases; bases outside gene matches: 3. Germline loops: CDR1 PRHDT, CDR2 FYEKMQ (reference sequence). The CDR3 contains 14 residues. CDR3: CASSPGLAGDTQYF. The DNA of the CDR3 is TGTGCCAGCAGCCCCGGACTAGCGGGGGATACGCAGTATTTT.

The chain carries TRBV7-9 and TRBJ2-5; 7 bases line up with TRBD2. The V gene end was trimmed by 3 bases and the J gene end by 2 bases; junction bases not matched to a gene: 3. This CDR3 spans 14 amino acids. Per the germline V gene, CDR1 is SEHNR and CDR2 is FQNEAQ (reference sequence). CDR3 in amino acids: CASSLGGPQETQYF. The DNA for the CDR3 is TGTGCCAGCAGCTTGGGAGGGCCGCAAGAGACCCAGTACTTC. Combining the CDR3 with reference TRBV7-9 and TRBJ2-5 gives the whole variable domain DTGVSQNPRHKITKRGQNVTFRCDPISEHNRLYWYRQTLGQGPEFLTYFQNEAQLEKSRLLSDRFSAERPKGSFSTLEIQRTEQGDSAMYLCASSLGGPQETQYFGPGTRLLVL.

This clone appeared a single time. The chain is built from TRBV4-1 and TRBJ2-1, with D perhaps matching TRBD2 (5 bases). Germline CDR1 is MGHRA and CDR2 is YSYEKL. The V and J ends lost 1 base and 8 bases respectively, with 9 bases between them. CDR3 length equals 13 residues. The CDR3 coding sequence is TGCGCCAGCAGCCAAGTAGCCGGGGATGAGCAGTTCTTC. Its translation: CASSQVAGDEQFF.

Note on this clone: Additional DNA sequences in this sample encode the identical CDR3. This rearrangement joins TRBV7-9 to TRBJ2-3, with 8 bases fitting TRBD2. Germline V gives CDR1 SEHNR, CDR2 FQNEAQ (reference sequence). The CDR3 covers 15 residues. V gave up 3 bases and J gave up 3 bases; unmatched junction bases: 5. CDR3 residues: CASSLGGGRTDTQYF. The CDR3 bases are TGTGCCAGCAGCTTGGGCGGGGGGAGGACAGATACGCAGTATTTT.

The CDR3 DNA reads TGTGCCAGCAGTTATACAGGGGGCTGGTCCAAAAACATTCAGTACTTC. It specifies CASSYTGGWSKNIQYF. The rearrangement links TRBV27 to TRBJ2-4, with 9 nucleotides matching TRBD1. In germline, CDR1 is MNHEY, CDR2 SMNVEV (reference sequence). V lost 4 bases and J lost 2; bases outside the gene matches: 6. The CDR3 runs to 16 residues.

The chain joins TRBV4-1 to TRBJ2-3; TRBD2 might be the D (6 bases). The ends were cut back, 1 base at V and 4 bases at J, with 15 bases in the middle. This CDR3 spans 16 amino acids. Germline V gene lookup returns CDR1 MGHRA and CDR2 YSYEKL. The DNA of the CDR3 is TGCGCCAGCAGCCAAGTGTTCCGGGAGAACTCAGATACGCAGTATTTT. Encoded protein: CASSQVFRENSDTQYF.

The V gene is TRBV4-1, the J gene TRBJ2-7; no firm D call. V was shortened by 3 bases and J by 2 bases, with 20 bases between the two germline ends. CDR1 MGHRA and CDR2 YSYEKL come from the germline V gene. This CDR3 comprises 17 residues. CDR3 nucleotides: TGCGCCAGCAGCCACGATTCATCCCCGACCAATACCTACGAGCAGTACTTC. This encodes CASSHDSSPTNTYEQYF.

The chain uses TRBV9 and TRBJ2-7; unclear D gene. Germline V gives CDR1 SGDLS, CDR2 YYNGEE. The CDR3 contains 12 residues. Deletions cut 3 bases from V and 0 bases from J, with 4 bases between. The DNA for the CDR3 is TGTGCCAGCAGCGGGCCCTCCTACGAGCAGTACTTC. Amino acid sequence: CASSGPSYEQYF.

The chain links TRBV11-2 to TRBJ2-5; D may be TRBD1 (5 bases). Germline V lookup: CDR1 SGHAT, CDR2 FQNNGV. V gave up 0 bases and J gave up 3 bases, with 14 bases separating them. The CDR3 covers 16 residues. CDR3 DNA sequence: TGTGCCAGCAGCTTAGATCGGTGGGGCCGAAAAGAGACCCAGTACTTC. Encoded protein: CASSLDRWGRKETQYF. The whole variable domain, filled in from reference TRBV11-2 and TRBJ2-5, reads EAGVAQSPRYKIIEKRQSVAFWCNPISGHATLYWYQQILGQGPKLLIQFQNNGVVDDSQLPKDRFSAERLKGVDSTLKIQPAKLEDSAVYLCASSLDRWGRKETQYFGPGTRLLVL.

V is TRBV10-3 and J is TRBJ2-1; 9 bases agree with TRBD2. From germline, CDR1 is ENHRY and CDR2 SYGVKD. The V segment lost 9 bases and the J segment 7 bases; nucleotides outside the gene matches: 10. CDR3 size: 14 residues. The CDR3 sequence: CAIYSAGGPNEQFF. The CDR3 coding sequence is TGTGCCATATACTCCGCGGGAGGGCCAAATGAGCAGTTCTTC.

The rearrangement joins TRBV9 to TRBJ2-3, with D possibly matching TRBD1 (5 bases). V was cut by 3 bases and J by 0 bases, with 11 bases left in between. CDR1 and CDR2 from the germline V gene are SGDLS and YYNGEE. The CDR3 sequence is 15 residues long. CDR3 in DNA: TGTGCCAGCAGCGCCCCAGGGTTGAGCACAGATACGCAGTATTTT. Protein sequence: CASSAPGLSTDTQYF.

The V and J genes are TRBV29-1 and TRBJ2-7; tentatively, D is TRBD1 (6 bases). CDR3 length equals 14 residues. Trimming removed 5 bases at V and 2 bases at J, with 16 bases between. Germline CDR1 SQVTM, CDR2 ANQGSEA. CDR3 nucleotides: TGCAGCGTTTCGTCCCCAGGGGACGCCTACGAGCAGTACTTC. Its protein product is CSVSSPGDAYEQYF.

This clone has a single count. The rearrangement links TRBV11-2 to TRBJ2-2, with a weak D call TRBD1 (5 bases). The CDR3 covers 15 residues. Germline loops: CDR1 SGHAT, CDR2 FQNNGV. Trimming stripped 7 bases from V and 1 base from J, with 13 bases between. In DNA, the CDR3 is TGTGCCAGCATCCTTGAGGACAAGAACACCGGGGAGCTGTTTTTT. It specifies CASILEDKNTGELFF.

This clone was counted once. The rearrangement uses TRBV4-1 and TRBJ1-3; TRBD1 is a possible D gene (5 bases). V gave up 4 bases and J gave up 0 bases, with 7 bases separating them. The V gene's germline CDR1 is MGHRA and CDR2 YSYEKL. The CDR3 has 14 residues. CDR3 in amino acids: CASSPDTSGNTIYF. For the CDR3, the DNA is TGCGCCAGCAGCCCGGACACCTCTGGAAACACCATATATTTT.

V is TRBV4-1 and J is TRBJ2-7; tentatively, D is TRBD1 or TRBD2 (6 bases each). CDR3 length: 15 residues. V gave up 4 bases and J gave up 4 bases, with 17 bases separating them. Looked up from germline, CDR1 is MGHRA and CDR2 is YSYEKL. CDR3 region: CASSLQLGGSYEQYF. DNA of the CDR3: TGCGCCAGCAGCCTCCAACTGGGGGGCAGTTACGAGCAGTACTTC.

This clone was recorded at least ten times. This specimen includes other DNA sequences encoding the same CDR3. The chain employs TRBV5-1 and TRBJ2-7; possibly TRBD1 for D (5 bases). V lost 0 bases, J lost 2 bases, and 9 bases lay in between. This CDR3 region has 14 residues. Looked up from germline, CDR1 is SGHRS and CDR2 is YFSETQ. The CDR3 spells CASSLEGRAYEQYF. DNA of the CDR3: TGCGCCAGCAGCTTGGAGGGCAGGGCCTACGAGCAGTACTTC. Combining the CDR3 with reference TRBV5-1 and TRBJ2-7 gives the whole variable domain KAGVTQTPRYLIKTRGQQVTLSCSPISGHRSVSWYQQTPGQGLQFLFEYFSETQRNKGNFPGRFSGRQFSNSRSEMNVSTLELGDSALYLCASSLEGRAYEQYFGPGTRLTVT.

The genes are TRBV6-6 and TRBJ2-7; D is ambiguous. Trimming took 0 bases from V and 6 from J, leaving 18 bases between them. This CDR3 comprises 16 residues. Germline CDR1 MNHNY, CDR2 SVGAGI (reference sequence). The CDR3 nucleotides read TGTGCCAGCAGTTACTCGACCTCTGGGGTTGTAGTCGAGCAGTACTTC. Translated: CASSYSTSGVVVEQYF.

This chain links TRBV27 with TRBJ2-7, with 8 bases that match TRBD1. The J segment lost 5 bases and the V segment lost 2 bases, leaving 2 bases of the junction unmatched. From germline, CDR1 is MNHEY and CDR2 SMNVEV (reference sequence). The CDR3 extends over 13 amino acids. The CDR3 coding sequence is TGTGCCAGCAGTTTACAGGGGGCACACGAGCAGTACTTC. This encodes CASSLQGAHEQYF.

The chain combines TRBV7-6 with TRBJ2-7; 9 bases map to TRBD1. J was trimmed by 6 bases and V by 8 bases; bases with no gene match: 8. This CDR3 is 13 amino acids long. The germline V gene has CDR1 SGHVS and CDR2 FNYEAQ. CDR3 loop: CASSTRTGAEQYF. CDR3 in DNA: TGTGCCAGCTCTACAAGGACAGGGGCCGAGCAGTACTTC.

This rearrangement joins TRBV7-9 to TRBJ2-7; TRBD2 might be the D (6 bases). Germline V gene data show CDR1 as SEHNR and CDR2 as FQNEAQ (reference sequence). The CDR3 loop spans 14 amino acids. The V and J ends lost 0 bases and 5 bases respectively, with 11 bases between them. CDR3 sequence (DNA): TGTGCCAGCAGCTTAGCGTTACCGGGGGACGAGCAGTACTTC. It is translated as CASSLALPGDEQYF.

V and J are TRBV6-8 and TRBJ2-5; weak D call: TRBD2 (6 bases). Between the trimmed V and J ends, which lost 0 bases and 4 bases, there was a span of 18 bases. CDR3 length equals 17 residues. Germline V CDR1 and CDR2: MNHGY, SAAAGT. This chain's CDR3 is CASSYSVRRDLRETQYF. CDR3 nucleotides: TGTGCCAGCAGTTACTCCGTCCGGCGGGATCTGCGAGAGACCCAGTACTTC.

The J gene is TRBJ2-1, the V gene TRBV7-3; possible D gene TRBD1, 7 bases. Trimming left V 3 bases short and J 6 bases short, with 15 bases between. The CDR3 consists of 15 residues. Germline V gene lookup returns CDR1 SGHTA and CDR2 FQGTGA. The CDR3 protein is CASSFRTGGRNEQFF. Here the CDR3 DNA reads TGTGCCAGCAGCTTTAGGACAGGAGGGCGCAATGAGCAGTTCTTC.

J is TRBJ2-3 and V is TRBV30; D could derive from TRBD1 or TRBD2 (5 bases each). The CDR3 covers 13 residues. CDR1 is GTSNPN, CDR2 SVGIG, per germline (reference sequence). Trimming took 5 bases from V and 6 from J, leaving 15 bases between them. CDR3 protein: CAWDFGDQDTQYF. In DNA form, the CDR3 reads TGTGCCTGGGATTTTGGGGACCAGGATACGCAGTATTTT.

The chain has TRBV23-1 and TRBJ2-4, with 7 nucleotides matching TRBD2. TRBV23-1 is identified as an open reading frame with a role that is uncertain. This CDR3 is built from 16 residues. With V trimmed by 5 bases and J by 6 bases, 13 bases remained unmatched. CDR3 in amino acids: CASSTGGGPLLNIQYF. The CDR3 DNA reads TGCGCCAGCAGTACCGGGGGAGGGCCTCTCCTAAACATTCAGTACTTC.